This entry lists 15 T cell receptor beta chains sequenced from one sample in a study of CD8 T cells in ankylosing spondylitis. Study results and limitations: What appeared characteristic of ankylosing spondylitis blood was a TCR beta motif of eight highly homologous variants.

Antigens for these TCRs are unknown. In TCRdb, the 5' RACE reads were re-called with MiXCR into one record per CDR3 protein. The sample yields fewer than 650,000 distinct CDR3 sequences, about 13% seen once. The source material was blood, either unsorted or a sorted T cell fraction (not recorded which). The receptors derive from a male donor with ankylosing spondylitis.

There are a few counts of this clonotype. The V and J genes are TRBV4-1 and TRBJ2-1, with a weak D call TRBD2 (6 bases). This CDR3 is built from 14 residues. The germline CDR1 and CDR2 sequences are MGHRA and YSYEKL. V was shortened by 4 bases and J by 9 bases, with 16 bases between the two germline ends. The DNA for the CDR3 is TGCGCCAGCAGCCTCATGAACTCGGAGGGTGAGCAGTTCTTC. This encodes CASSLMNSEGEQFF.

The chain couples TRBV7-9 to TRBJ2-7; 7 bases match TRBD1. Germline CDR1 and CDR2: SEHNR and FQNEAQ (reference sequence). The J segment lost 7 bases and the V segment lost 5 bases, leaving 14 bases of the junction unmatched. The CDR3 contains 15 residues. The CDR3 loop is CASSPDRDLPTEQYV. Written as DNA, the CDR3 is TGTGCCAGCAGCCCTGACAGGGATCTTCCTACGGAGCAGTACGTC.

V and J are TRBV12-3 or TRBV12-4 and TRBJ1-5; D not certain. Trimming left V 4 bases short and J 9 bases short, with 19 bases between. The CDR3 is made up of 15 amino acids. The CDR3 loop is CASSSVASIYGPQHF. In nucleotides, the CDR3 is TGTGCCAGCAGTTCCGTGGCTTCTATTTACGGGCCCCAGCATTTT.

The chain is built from TRBV3-1 and TRBJ1-1; TRBD1 aligns across 7 bases. The CDR3 sequence is 17 residues long. J gave up 2 bases and V 4 bases, and 13 bases lay outside the gene matches. Germline CDR1 is LGHDT and CDR2 is YNNKEL (reference sequence). CDR3 amino acids: CASSRQGGSTKNTEAFF. In DNA, the CDR3 is TGTGCCAGCAGCCGACAGGGAGGGTCAACCAAAAACACTGAAGCTTTCTTT.

This clonotype has ten or more counts. The chain couples TRBV20-1 to TRBJ1-2; TRBD1 might be the D (6 bases). CDR3 size: 16 residues. Trimming removed 3 bases at V and 4 bases at J, with 21 bases between. Germline CDR1 DFQATT, CDR2 SNEGSKA (reference sequence). This CDR3 is CSARSGAVSLSYGYTF. In DNA, the CDR3 is TGCAGTGCTAGGTCGGGGGCAGTAAGTCTTAGCTATGGCTACACCTTC.

This clonotype was detected a few times. The rearrangement joins TRBV5-4 to TRBJ2-1; the D is unclear. The V gene lost 0 bases and the J gene lost 5 bases, with 9 bases spanning the gap. The length of the CDR3 is 14 residues. CDR1 is SGHNT, CDR2 YYREEE, per germline (reference sequence). In DNA, the CDR3 is TGTGCCAGCAGCTTGGATCCACGAAACAATGAGCAGTTCTTC. Translating it yields CASSLDPRNNEQFF.

The sample holds a few counts of this clonotype. This chain connects TRBV27 to TRBJ1-1; 10 positions agree with TRBD1. The CDR3 runs to 14 residues. The germline V gene has CDR1 MNHEY and CDR2 SMNVEV (reference sequence). Germline trimming cut 5 bases from V and 4 bases from J; bases unmatched to any gene: 4. CDR3 nucleotides: TGTGCCAGCAGTAGGGGACAGGGGTTCACTGAAGCTTTCTTT. Protein: CASSRGQGFTEAFF.

This chain uses TRBV4-1 with TRBJ2-1; TRBD2 matches at 7 bases. This CDR3 is 16 amino acids long. Looked up from germline, CDR1 is MGHRA and CDR2 is YSYEKL. The V and J ends lost 1 base and 0 bases, in that order; junction bases with no gene match: 3. CDR3 in amino acids: CASSQAAGSSYNEQFF. The CDR3 DNA reads TGCGCCAGCAGCCAAGCAGCGGGGAGCTCCTACAATGAGCAGTTCTTC.

The V and J genes are TRBV7-9 and TRBJ2-7; possibly TRBD1 or TRBD2 for D (5 bases each). The V end was cut by 6 bases, the J end by 3 bases, with 12 bases between. The germline gives CDR1 SEHNR, CDR2 FQNEAQ (reference sequence). This CDR3 has 13 residues. The chain's CDR3 is CASRGRDRYEQYV. CDR3 bases: TGTGCCAGCAGGGGCAGGGACCGCTACGAGCAGTACGTC.

This clonotype has ten or more counts. This chain links TRBV3-1 with TRBJ1-2, with D perhaps TRBD1 (5 bases). The CDR3 loop spans 16 amino acids. V lost 1 base and J 4 bases, leaving 16 bases between the germline ends. Germline V lookup: CDR1 LGHDT, CDR2 YNNKEL (reference sequence). CDR3: CASSQGTLQGSYGYTF. Here the CDR3 DNA reads TGTGCCAGCAGCCAAGGAACTCTTCAGGGTTCCTATGGCTACACCTTC.

This clonotype was detected ten times or more. The J gene is TRBJ2-7, the V gene TRBV7-9, with 8 positions matching TRBD2. The CDR3 sequence is 12 residues long. V dropped 6 bases and J dropped 4; count of bases not matched to a gene: 2. CDR1 and CDR2 (germline): SEHNR, FQNEAQ (reference sequence). Written as DNA, the CDR3 is TGTGCCAGCAGTTCTAGCGGGTACGAGCAGTACTTC. Translation gives CASSSSGYEQYF.

The rearrangement joins TRBV12-3 or TRBV12-4 to TRBJ2-1, with 12 bases aligning to TRBD2. J lost 6 bases, V lost 6 bases, and 6 bases had no gene match. The CDR3 runs 15 residues. The CDR3 bases are TGTGCCAGCAGGTTGACTAGCGGGAGTTCCAATGAGCAGTTCTTC. It codes for CASRLTSGSSNEQFF.

This sequence joins TRBV27 and TRBJ1-4; 8 bases fit TRBD1. Germline values: CDR1 MNHEY, CDR2 SMNVEV (reference sequence). This CDR3 has 14 amino acids. The ends lost 4 bases at V and 8 bases at J; junction bases unmatched: 6. The CDR3 DNA reads as TGTGCCAGCAGTTATGGACAGGGAAACGAAAAACTGTTTTTT. This encodes CASSYGQGNEKLFF.

The chain has TRBV12-3 or TRBV12-4 and TRBJ1-6, with D possibly TRBD1 on 6 matching bases. CDR3 length equals 15 residues. Trimming took 4 bases from V and 7 from J, leaving 14 bases between them. CDR3: CASSSRTAENSPLHF. The CDR3 DNA reads as TGTGCCAGCAGTTCTCGGACAGCCGAGAATTCACCCCTCCACTTT.

The chain carries TRBV20-1 and TRBJ2-7; 8 positions match TRBD2. CDR1 DFQATT and CDR2 SNEGSKA come from the germline V gene (reference sequence). The CDR3 is 13 amino acids. Unmatched junction bases numbered 10, after V lost 6 bases and J lost 6 bases. The CDR3 coding sequence is TGCAGTGCCAGTGGGCGGGAGGTCATCGAGCAGTACTTC. Translating gives CSASGREVIEQYF.